The 30 T cell receptor beta chains below were found in one sample sequenced in a study of blood T cell repertoires in COVID-19. Data came from immunoSEQ multiplex PCR; TCRdb stores just in-frame clones and leaves some out. The sample holds roughly 99,000 clones, around 74% seen once. Sequencing was carried out using peripheral blood. These receptors all stem from a woman of 80 years or more with active or convalescent COVID-19.

The chain carries TRBV5-1 and TRBJ2-1; TRBD1 is a possible D gene (6 bases). Between the trimmed V and J ends, which lost 2 bases and 6 bases, there was a span of 18 bases. Germline values: CDR1 SGHRS, CDR2 YFSETQ. The length of the CDR3 is 16 residues. CDR3 amino acids: CASSFRLGQNSNEQFF. CDR3 coding DNA: TGCGCCAGCAGCTTCAGACTCGGACAGAATTCCAATGAGCAGTTCTTC.

The chain carries TRBV7-9 and TRBJ2-1; 15 bases map to TRBD2. V shed 4 bases, J shed 7 bases, and the junction held 8 bases outside the gene matches. The CDR3 totals 17 residues. The V gene's germline CDR1 is SEHNR and CDR2 FQNEAQ (reference sequence). CDR3 loop: CASSSLGLAGGGNEQFF. The CDR3 coding sequence is TGTGCCAGCAGCTCCCTCGGACTAGCGGGAGGGGGGAATGAGCAGTTCTTC.

This clone occurred a few times. The chain couples TRBV5-8 to TRBJ2-5, with D possibly being TRBD1 (6 bases). The ends were cut back, 0 bases at V and 2 bases at J, with 14 bases in the middle. CDR3 length equals 16 residues. CDR1 SGHTS and CDR2 YDEGEE come from the germline V gene. The CDR3: CASSLGTGFSQETQYF. As DNA, the CDR3 is TGTGCCAGCAGCTTGGGCACAGGGTTCTCGCAAGAGACCCAGTACTTC.

CDR3 sequence: CASSFQTGGTEAFF. The DNA for the CDR3 is TGTGCCAGCAGCTTTCAGACAGGGGGCACTGAAGCTTTCTTT. This chain joins TRBV5-6 and TRBJ1-1; 9 bases are a match to TRBD1. CDR3 length equals 14 residues. The trim removed 2 bases at V and 4 bases at J, leaving 3 bases unmatched. Looked up from germline, CDR1 is SGHDT and CDR2 is YYEEEE.

There are a few counts of this clone. V and J are TRBV19 and TRBJ2-3, with 8 bases identical to TRBD2. In germline, CDR1 is LNHDA, CDR2 SQIVND (reference sequence). V lost 7 bases to trimming and J lost 3 bases; unmatched junction nucleotides: 3. This CDR3 comprises 13 residues. The CDR3 sequence is CASIQRGTDTQYF. The DNA for the CDR3 is TGTGCCAGTATCCAGCGGGGGACAGATACGCAGTATTTT.

The V and J genes are TRBV18 and TRBJ2-1, with D maybe TRBD2 (5 bases). Looked up from germline, CDR1 is KGHSH and CDR2 is LQKENI. CDR3 length: 16 amino acids. Trimming shortened V by 6 bases and J by 0 bases, and 15 bases separated the two germline ends. CDR3 sequence reads: CASSPRLGSSYNEQFF. The CDR3 DNA reads TGTGCCAGCTCCCCCAGGCTAGGGAGCTCCTACAATGAGCAGTTCTTC.

This chain joins TRBV7-3 and TRBJ2-3, with 7 bases aligning to TRBD2. Germline V gene lookup returns CDR1 SGHTA and CDR2 FQGTGA. The CDR3 length is 14 residues. V lost 1 base to trimming and J lost 5 bases; unmatched junction nucleotides: 3. In nucleotides, the CDR3 is TGTGCCAGCAGCTTAAATGCGGGAGTAGATACGCAGTATTTT. This translates into CASSLNAGVDTQYF. Full variable domain (remainder filled in from reference TRBV7-3 and TRBJ2-3): GAGVSQTPSNKVTEKGKYVELRCDPISGHTALYWYRQSLGQGPEFLIYFQGTGAADDSGLPNDRFFAVRPEGSVSTLKIQRTERGDSAVYLCASSLNAGVDTQYFGPGTRLTVL.

This clone is a singleton in its sample. The J gene is TRBJ1-5, the V gene TRBV7-8; D is uncertain. The CDR3 has 14 amino acids. The germline V and J ends were trimmed by 4 bases and 0 bases, with 7 bases remaining between them. The germline V gene has CDR1 SGHVS and CDR2 FQNEAQ. The CDR3: CASSSGSSNQPQHF. Written as DNA, the CDR3 is TGTGCCAGCAGCTCCGGTAGTAGCAATCAGCCCCAGCATTTT.

The chain couples TRBV7-3 to TRBJ2-5; 9 positions match TRBD1. V shed 5 bases and J 1 base; nucleotides not matched to a gene: 5. Germline V gene lookup returns CDR1 SGHTA and CDR2 FQGTGA. This CDR3 spans 15 amino acids. CDR3 sequence (DNA): TGTGCCAGCAGCCAGACAGGGGGTTCCCAAGAGACCCAGTACTTC. Amino acid sequence: CASSQTGGSQETQYF.

This clone was detected many times. The J gene is TRBJ2-2, the V gene TRBV6-1, with 8 positions matching TRBD1. The length of the CDR3 is 16 residues. Germline CDR1 and CDR2: MNHNS and SASEGT. V was clipped by 2 bases and J by 6 bases; unmatched bases: 8. This CDR3 reads CASSERTGLIAGELFF. In DNA, the CDR3 is TGTGCCAGCAGTGAAAGGACAGGGCTGATCGCCGGGGAGCTGTTTTTT.

This rearrangement joins TRBV6-5 to TRBJ1-1; D is perhaps TRBD1 (5 bases). Germline lookup yields CDR1 MNHEY and CDR2 SVGAGI. V dropped 7 bases and J dropped 7 bases, with 19 bases sitting between them. CDR3 length: 14 residues. As DNA, the CDR3 is TGTGCCAGCACCGATCTCTCCCGGAGGGGTGAAGCTTTCTTT. It yields the protein CASTDLSRRGEAFF.

The rearrangement joins TRBV2 to TRBJ2-7; D uncertain. Trimming removed 2 bases from V and 3 bases from J, with 5 bases in between. Germline V CDR1 and CDR2: SNHLY, FYNNEI. This CDR3 is 12 amino acids long. CDR3 loop: CASSEQFYEQYF. Here the CDR3 DNA reads TGTGCCAGCAGTGAACAGTTCTACGAGCAGTACTTC.

The V and J genes are TRBV6-2 or TRBV6-3 and TRBJ2-1; possibly TRBD2 for D (5 bases). The CDR3 runs 12 residues. Germline assignment: CDR1 MNHEY and CDR2 SVGEGT. Trimming shortened V by 5 bases and J by 9 bases, and 11 bases separated the two germline ends. Here the CDR3 DNA reads TGTGCCAGCAGTCAGAATAGCGTTGAGCAGTTCTTC. Its translation: CASSQNSVEQFF.

The V and J genes are TRBV5-1 and TRBJ1-1, with 8 bases matching TRBD1. CDR1 and CDR2 from the germline V gene are SGHRS and YFSETQ. This CDR3 has 16 amino acids. J gave up 10 bases and V 0 bases, and 14 bases lay outside the gene matches. CDR3 bases: TGCGCCAGCAGCTTGGGGCCCGGACAGGGCACCGGTAGAGCTTTCTTT. Amino acid sequence: CASSLGPGQGTGRAFF. The full variable domain, rest sourced from reference TRBV5-1 and TRBJ1-1, is KAGVTQTPRYLIKTRGQQVTLSCSPISGHRSVSWYQQTPGQGLQFLFEYFSETQRNKGNFPGRFSGRQFSNSRSEMNVSTLELGDSALYLCASSLGPGQGTGRAFFGQGTRLTVV.

In this sample, this clone turned up once. The chain links TRBV11-1 to TRBJ2-3; 10 bases are shared with TRBD1. Looked up from germline, CDR1 is SGHAT and CDR2 is FQDESV (reference sequence). Trimming cost V 8 bases and J 7 bases; bases outside gene matches: 6. CDR3 length: 13 residues. CDR3 DNA: TGTGCCAGCGTCGGACAGGGGGGCTATACGCAGTATTTT. Protein: CASVGQGGYTQYF. Drawing the rest from reference TRBV11-1 and TRBJ2-3, the complete variable domain is EAEVAQSPRYKITEKSQAVAFWCDPISGHATLYWYRQILGQGPELLVQFQDESVVDDSQLPKDRFSAERLKGVDSTLKIQPAELGDSAMYLCASVGQGGYTQYFGPGTRLTVL.

This sequence joins TRBV11-1 and TRBJ2-1; D gene ambiguous. The ends were cut back, 1 base at V and 9 bases at J, with 7 bases in the middle. This CDR3 comprises 12 residues. Germline assignment: CDR1 SGHAT and CDR2 FQDESV (reference sequence). Here the CDR3 reads CASSLEAVEQFF. DNA for the CDR3: TGTGCCAGCAGCTTAGAGGCGGTTGAGCAGTTCTTC. The full variable domain, its missing parts supplied by reference TRBV11-1 and TRBJ2-1, is EAEVAQSPRYKITEKSQAVAFWCDPISGHATLYWYRQILGQGPELLVQFQDESVVDDSQLPKDRFSAERLKGVDSTLKIQPAELGDSAMYLCASSLEAVEQFFGPGTRLTVL.

This clone was recorded a few times. The V and J genes are TRBV9 and TRBJ2-5, with 7 nucleotides matching TRBD2. The junction had 3 bases not matched to a gene; V was cut back by 0 bases and J by 1 base. CDR1 is SGDLS, CDR2 YYNGEE, per germline. The CDR3 has 15 amino acids. The CDR3 region has the DNA TGTGCCAGCAGCGTAGAGGGAGGGGTCCAAGAGACCCAGTACTTC. As protein: CASSVEGGVQETQYF. The complete variable domain, with remaining parts taken from reference TRBV9 and TRBJ2-5, reads DSGVTQTPKHLITATGQRVTLRCSPRSGDLSVYWYQQSLDQGLQFLIQYYNGEERAKGNILERFSAQQFPDLHSELNLSSLELGDSALYFCASSVEGGVQETQYFGPGTRLLVL.

V is TRBV15 and J is TRBJ2-5; D is perhaps TRBD1 (6 bases). The CDR3 spans 15 residues. The V end lost 0 bases, the J end lost 4 bases, and 12 bases lay between the germline ends. CDR1 is LNHNV and CDR2 is YYDKDF in the germline V gene (reference sequence). CDR3 DNA: TGTGCCACCAGCAGAGATTCAGGCAGGGGAGAGACCCAGTACTTC. Translated: CATSRDSGRGETQYF. Drawing the rest from reference TRBV15 and TRBJ2-5, the complete variable domain is DAMVIQNPRYQVTQFGKPVTLSCSQTLNHNVMYWYQQKSSQAPKLLFHYYDKDFNNEADTPDNFQSRRPNTSFCFLDIRSPGLGDTAMYLCATSRDSGRGETQYFGPGTRLLVL.

In the case of this clone: At one of its ends the junction is not consistent with the germline gene, which may arise from a read error. V and J are TRBV5-1 and TRBJ2-5; maybe TRBD2 (6 bases). Germline lookup yields CDR1 SGHRS and CDR2 YFSETQ. The CDR3 totals 15 residues. The CDR3 DNA follows: TGTGCCAGCAGCTTCGGGGGAGTGTCCCAAGAGACCCAGTACTTC. Protein product: CASSFGGVSQETQYF. Combining the CDR3 with reference TRBV5-1 and TRBJ2-5 gives the whole variable domain KAGVTQTPRYLIKTRGQQVTLSCSPISGHRSVSWYQQTPGQGLQFLFEYFSETQRNKGNFPGRFSGRQFSNSRSEMNVSTLELGDSALYLCASSFGGVSQETQYFGPGTRLLVL.

The chain carries TRBV15 and TRBJ2-2; no firm D call. This CDR3 has 14 amino acids. CDR1 LNHNV and CDR2 YYDKDF come from the germline V gene (reference sequence). V dropped 0 bases and J dropped 8 bases, with 10 bases sitting between them. CDR3 loop: CATSRDRVWGELFF. The CDR3 nucleotides read TGTGCCACCAGCAGAGATCGGGTTTGGGGGGAGCTGTTTTTT.

For this clone: A junction end diverges from the germline sequence, so it may reflect a read error. The chain links TRBV5-1 to TRBJ1-1, with 8 bases lining up with TRBD1. The CDR3 spans 18 residues. Germline V gene data show CDR1 as SGHRS and CDR2 as YFSETQ. In nucleotides, the CDR3 is TGTGCCAGCAGCTTGGGCTATGACAGGGGACTTCTGAACACTGAAGCTTTCTTT. Its translation is CASSLGYDRGLLNTEAFF.

The rearrangement uses TRBV7-2 and TRBJ1-1; D unresolved. The CDR3 totals 14 residues. Trimming removed 2 bases at V and 1 base at J, with 8 bases between. Germline V CDR1 and CDR2: SGHTA, FQGNSA. The CDR3 DNA follows: TGTGCCAGCAGCTTATTGGGCCCGAACACTGAAGCTTTCTTT. It specifies CASSLLGPNTEAFF.

J is TRBJ1-1 and V is TRBV30; TRBD1 might be the D (5 bases). The V gene lost 0 bases and the J gene lost 4 bases, with 15 bases spanning the gap. Germline CDR1 GTSNPN, CDR2 SVGIG (reference sequence). This CDR3 has 15 amino acids. CDR3 DNA sequence: TGTGCCTGGAGTGTACGGTCAAGGAGGGGCACTGAAGCTTTCTTT. Its translation is CAWSVRSRRGTEAFF.

The chain uses TRBV27 and TRBJ2-7; D uncertain. Germline V gives CDR1 MNHEY, CDR2 SMNVEV (reference sequence). The CDR3 spans 15 residues. Trimming took 6 bases from V and 2 from J, leaving 17 bases between them. The CDR3 region is CASRSYSAATYEQYF. The CDR3 DNA sequence: TGTGCCAGCAGAAGCTACTCTGCGGCAACCTACGAGCAGTACTTC.

The V call is TRBV23-1, the J call TRBJ2-5; 8 bases agree with TRBD2. TRBV23-1 is reported as an ORF; its role is uncertain. After removal of 6 bases from V and 5 bases from J, the junction contained 14 bases not matched to a gene. This CDR3 contains 16 residues. The DNA of the CDR3 is TGCGCCAGCAGCCAGCACTCACGGGGGGGGAGGGAGACCCAGTACTTC. Protein: CASSQHSRGGRETQYF.

The table lists this clone with a few counts. Compared with germline, one end of the junction differs, possibly owing to a read error. J is TRBJ1-4 and V is TRBV5-1; 9 bases line up with TRBD1. The CDR3 consists of 15 residues. Germline assignment: CDR1 SGHRS and CDR2 YFSETQ. Written as DNA, the CDR3 is TGTGCCAGCAGCTCGACCGGGACAGGGTTTGAAAAACTGTTTTTT. Protein product: CASSSTGTGFEKLFF.

The chain joins TRBV29-1 to TRBJ1-2; D is uncertain. Germline CDR1 is SQVTM and CDR2 is ANQGSEA. Between the trimmed V and J ends, which lost 2 bases and 4 bases, there was a span of 11 bases. The CDR3 has 13 amino acids. The CDR3 DNA is TGCAGCGTTGAAACGGCCCGACTCTATGGCTACACCTTC. Its protein is CSVETARLYGYTF.

The rearrangement links TRBV27 to TRBJ1-6; D call uncertain. Germline V gives CDR1 MNHEY, CDR2 SMNVEV (reference sequence). The length of the CDR3 is 13 residues. Trimming shortened V by 5 bases and J by 7 bases, and 9 bases separated the two germline ends. CDR3 in DNA: TGTGCCAGCAGTAGAGAATGGAATTCACCCCTCCACTTT. Translation gives CASSREWNSPLHF.

This rearrangement joins TRBV7-8 to TRBJ1-2, with D possibly TRBD1 on 5 matching bases. CDR1 and CDR2 (germline): SGHVS, FQNEAQ. Trimming took 10 bases from V and 3 from J, leaving 15 bases between them. The CDR3 totals 13 residues. This CDR3 reads CATREGFDYGYTF. The CDR3 bases are TGTGCCACACGGGAGGGGTTCGACTATGGCTACACCTTC.

This sequence joins TRBV24-1 and TRBJ2-1; 8 positions agree with TRBD2. Trimming cost V 7 bases and J 7 bases; bases outside gene matches: 11. The CDR3 is made up of 15 amino acids. Germline CDR1 KGHDR, CDR2 SFDVKD. CDR3 region: CATSTAAGASNEQFF. CDR3 in DNA: TGTGCCACCAGCACCGCAGCGGGAGCTTCTAATGAGCAGTTCTTC.